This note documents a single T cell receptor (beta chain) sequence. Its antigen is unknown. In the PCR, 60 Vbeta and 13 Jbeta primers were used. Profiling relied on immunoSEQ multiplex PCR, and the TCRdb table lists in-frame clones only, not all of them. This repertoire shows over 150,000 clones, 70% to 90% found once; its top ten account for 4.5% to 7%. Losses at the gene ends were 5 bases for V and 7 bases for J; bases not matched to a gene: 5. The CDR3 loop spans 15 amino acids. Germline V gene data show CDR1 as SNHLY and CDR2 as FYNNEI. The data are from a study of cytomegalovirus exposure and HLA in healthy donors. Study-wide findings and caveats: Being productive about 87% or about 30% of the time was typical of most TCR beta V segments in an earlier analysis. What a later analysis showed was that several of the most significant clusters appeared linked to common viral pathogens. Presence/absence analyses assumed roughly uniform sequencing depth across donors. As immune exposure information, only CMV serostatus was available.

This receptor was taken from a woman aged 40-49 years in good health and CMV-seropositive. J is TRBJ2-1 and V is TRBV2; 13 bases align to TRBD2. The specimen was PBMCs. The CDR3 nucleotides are TGTGCCAGCAGTCTACTAGCGGGAGGGTCAAATGAGCAGTTCTTC. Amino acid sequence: CASSLLAGGSNEQFF.